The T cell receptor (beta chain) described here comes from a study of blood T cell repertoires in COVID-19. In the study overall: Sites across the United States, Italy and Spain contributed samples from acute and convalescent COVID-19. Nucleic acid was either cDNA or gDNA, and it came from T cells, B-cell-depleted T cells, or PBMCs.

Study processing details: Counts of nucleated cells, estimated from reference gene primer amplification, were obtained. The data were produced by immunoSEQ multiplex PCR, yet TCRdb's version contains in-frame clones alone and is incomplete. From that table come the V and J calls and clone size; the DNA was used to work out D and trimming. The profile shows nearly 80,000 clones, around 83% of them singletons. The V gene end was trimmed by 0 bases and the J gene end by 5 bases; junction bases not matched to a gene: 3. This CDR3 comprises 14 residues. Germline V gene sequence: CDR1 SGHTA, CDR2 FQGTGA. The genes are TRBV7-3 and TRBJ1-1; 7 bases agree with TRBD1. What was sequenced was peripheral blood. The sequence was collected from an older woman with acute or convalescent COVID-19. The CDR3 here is CASSLTARGTEAFF. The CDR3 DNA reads TGTGCCAGCAGCTTAACGGCCAGGGGGACTGAAGCTTTCTTT.